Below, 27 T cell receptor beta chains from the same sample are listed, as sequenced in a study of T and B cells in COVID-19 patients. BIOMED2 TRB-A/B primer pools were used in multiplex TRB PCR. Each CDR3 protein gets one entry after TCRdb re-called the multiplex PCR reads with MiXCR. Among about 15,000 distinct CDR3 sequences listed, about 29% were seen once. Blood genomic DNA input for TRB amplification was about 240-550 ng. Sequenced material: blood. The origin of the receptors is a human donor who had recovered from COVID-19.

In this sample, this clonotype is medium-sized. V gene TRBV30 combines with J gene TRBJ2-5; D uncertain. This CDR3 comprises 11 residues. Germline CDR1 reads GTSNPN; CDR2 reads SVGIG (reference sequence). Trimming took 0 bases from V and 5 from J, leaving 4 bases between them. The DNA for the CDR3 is TGTGCCTGGAGTGTACTTGAGACCCAGTACTTC. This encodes CAWSVLETQYF.

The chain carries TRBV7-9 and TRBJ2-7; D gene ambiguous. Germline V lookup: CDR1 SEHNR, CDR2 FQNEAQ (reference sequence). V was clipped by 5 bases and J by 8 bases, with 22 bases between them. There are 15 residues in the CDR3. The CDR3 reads CASSPSGEARVQQYF. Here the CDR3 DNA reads TGTGCCAGCAGCCCCTCGGGCGAGGCCCGGGTTCAGCAGTACTTC.

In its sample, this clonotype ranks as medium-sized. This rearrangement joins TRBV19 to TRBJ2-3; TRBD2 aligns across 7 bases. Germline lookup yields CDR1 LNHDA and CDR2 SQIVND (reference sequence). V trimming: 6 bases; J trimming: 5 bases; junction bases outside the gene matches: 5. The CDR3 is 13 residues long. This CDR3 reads CASRREGRDTQYF. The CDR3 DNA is TGTGCCAGTAGGAGGGAGGGGAGAGATACGCAGTATTTT.

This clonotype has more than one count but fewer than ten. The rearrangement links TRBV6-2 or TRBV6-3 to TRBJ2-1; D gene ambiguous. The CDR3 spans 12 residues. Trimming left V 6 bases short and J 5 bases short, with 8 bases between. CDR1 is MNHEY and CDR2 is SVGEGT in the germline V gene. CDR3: CASRFLDNEQFF. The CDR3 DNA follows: TGTGCCAGCAGGTTCCTGGACAATGAGCAGTTCTTC.

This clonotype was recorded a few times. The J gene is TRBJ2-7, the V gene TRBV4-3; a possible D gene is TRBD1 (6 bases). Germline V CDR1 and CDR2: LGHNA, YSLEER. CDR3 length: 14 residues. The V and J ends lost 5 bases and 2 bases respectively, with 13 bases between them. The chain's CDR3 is CASSVRDNPYEQYF. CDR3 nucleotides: TGCGCCAGCAGCGTCCGGGACAACCCCTACGAGCAGTACTTC.

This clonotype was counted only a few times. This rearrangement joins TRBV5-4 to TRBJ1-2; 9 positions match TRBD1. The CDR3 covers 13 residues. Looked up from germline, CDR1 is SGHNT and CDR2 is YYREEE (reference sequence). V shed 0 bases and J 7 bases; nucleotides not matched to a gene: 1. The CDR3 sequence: CASSLDRGLGYTF. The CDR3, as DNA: TGTGCCAGCAGCTTGGACAGGGGGCTTGGCTACACCTTC.

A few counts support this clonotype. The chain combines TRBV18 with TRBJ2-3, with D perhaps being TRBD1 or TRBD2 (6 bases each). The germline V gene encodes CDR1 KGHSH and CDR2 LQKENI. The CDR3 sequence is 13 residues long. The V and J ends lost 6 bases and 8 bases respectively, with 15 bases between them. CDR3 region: CASSPEGGVTQYF. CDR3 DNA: TGTGCCAGCTCCCCAGAGGGGGGAGTTACGCAGTATTTT.

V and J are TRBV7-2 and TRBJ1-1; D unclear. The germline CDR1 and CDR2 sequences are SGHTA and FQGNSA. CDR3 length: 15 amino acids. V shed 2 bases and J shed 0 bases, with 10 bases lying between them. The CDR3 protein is CASSLWNGVNTEAFF. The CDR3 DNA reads TGTGCCAGCAGCTTATGGAACGGGGTGAACACTGAAGCTTTCTTT.

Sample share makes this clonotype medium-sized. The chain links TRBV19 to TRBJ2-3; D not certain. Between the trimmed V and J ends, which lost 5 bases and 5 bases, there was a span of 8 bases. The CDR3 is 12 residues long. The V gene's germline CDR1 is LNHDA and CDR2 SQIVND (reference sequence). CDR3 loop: CASSEIQDTQYF. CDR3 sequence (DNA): TGTGCCAGTAGTGAGATTCAAGATACGCAGTATTTT.

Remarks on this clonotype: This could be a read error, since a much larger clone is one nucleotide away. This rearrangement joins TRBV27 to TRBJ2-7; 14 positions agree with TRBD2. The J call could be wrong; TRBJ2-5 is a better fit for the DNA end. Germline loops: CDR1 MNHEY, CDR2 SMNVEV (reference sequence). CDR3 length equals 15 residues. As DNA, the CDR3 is TGTGCCAGCAGGGGACTAGCGGGAGCTGTTGGGACCCAGTACTTC. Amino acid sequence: CASRGLAGAVGTQYF.

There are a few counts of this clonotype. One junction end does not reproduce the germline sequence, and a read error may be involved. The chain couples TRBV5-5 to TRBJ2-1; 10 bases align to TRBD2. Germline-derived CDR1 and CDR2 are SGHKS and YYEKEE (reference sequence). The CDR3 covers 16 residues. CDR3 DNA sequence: TGCGCCAGCAGCTTGGGGGCTAGCGGGAGACCCAATGAGCAGTTCTTC. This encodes CASSLGASGRPNEQFF. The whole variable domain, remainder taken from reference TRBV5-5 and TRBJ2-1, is DAGVTQSPTHLIKTRGQQVTLRCSPISGHKSVSWYQQVLGQGPQFIFQYYEKEERGRGNFPDRFSARQFPNYSSELNVNALLLGDSALYLCASSLGASGRPNEQFFGPGTRLTVL.

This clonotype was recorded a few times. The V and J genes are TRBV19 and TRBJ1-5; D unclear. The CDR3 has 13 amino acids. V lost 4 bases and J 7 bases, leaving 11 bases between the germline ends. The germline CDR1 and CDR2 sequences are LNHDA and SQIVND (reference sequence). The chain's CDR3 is CASSTGGRQPQHF. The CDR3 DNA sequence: TGTGCCAGTAGTACGGGTGGGAGGCAGCCCCAGCATTTT.

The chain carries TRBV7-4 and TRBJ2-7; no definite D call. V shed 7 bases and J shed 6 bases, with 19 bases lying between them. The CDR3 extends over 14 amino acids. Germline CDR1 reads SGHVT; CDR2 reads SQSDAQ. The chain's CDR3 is CASNKIPPYGEQYF. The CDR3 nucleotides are TGTGCCAGCAACAAAATCCCACCTTACGGCGAGCAGTACTTC. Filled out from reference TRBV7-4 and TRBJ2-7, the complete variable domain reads GAGVSQSPRYKVAKRGRDVALRCDSISGHVTLYWYRQTLGQGSEVLTYSQSDAQRDKSGRPSGRFSAERPERSVSTLKIQRTEQGDSAVYLCASNKIPPYGEQYFGPGTRLTVT.

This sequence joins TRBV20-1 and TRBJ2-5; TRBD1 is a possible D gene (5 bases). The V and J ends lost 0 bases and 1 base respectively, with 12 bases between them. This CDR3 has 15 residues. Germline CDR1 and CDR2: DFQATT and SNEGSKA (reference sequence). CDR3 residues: CSARDGAAGQETQYF. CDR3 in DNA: TGCAGTGCTAGAGATGGGGCAGCTGGCCAAGAGACCCAGTACTTC.

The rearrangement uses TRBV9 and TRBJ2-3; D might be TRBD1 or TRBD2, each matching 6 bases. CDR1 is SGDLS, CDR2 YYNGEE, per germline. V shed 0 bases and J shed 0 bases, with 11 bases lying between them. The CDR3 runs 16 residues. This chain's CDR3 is CASSVEGGHSTDTQYF. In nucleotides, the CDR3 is TGTGCCAGCAGCGTAGAGGGGGGTCATAGCACAGATACGCAGTATTTT.

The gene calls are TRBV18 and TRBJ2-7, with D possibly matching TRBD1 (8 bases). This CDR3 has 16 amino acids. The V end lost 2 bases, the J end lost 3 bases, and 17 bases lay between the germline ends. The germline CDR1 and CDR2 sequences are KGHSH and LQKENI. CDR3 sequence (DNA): TGTGCCAGCTCACCAGGTAACAGGGGGGGCCTCTACGAGCAGTACTTC. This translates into CASSPGNRGGLYEQYF.

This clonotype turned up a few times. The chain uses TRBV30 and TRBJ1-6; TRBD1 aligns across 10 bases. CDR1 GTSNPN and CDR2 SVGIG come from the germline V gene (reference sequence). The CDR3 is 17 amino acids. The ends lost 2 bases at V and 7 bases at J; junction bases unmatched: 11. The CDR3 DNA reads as TGTGCCTGGAGTTGGGACAGGGGTCCCCTACGAAATTCACCCCTCCACTTT. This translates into CAWSWDRGPLRNSPLHF.

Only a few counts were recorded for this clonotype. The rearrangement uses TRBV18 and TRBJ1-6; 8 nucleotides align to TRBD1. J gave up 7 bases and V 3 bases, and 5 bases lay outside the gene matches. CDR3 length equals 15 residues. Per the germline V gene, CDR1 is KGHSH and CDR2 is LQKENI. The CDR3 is CASSPGTGFNSPLHF. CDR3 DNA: TGTGCCAGCTCACCGGGGACAGGATTCAATTCACCCCTCCACTTT.

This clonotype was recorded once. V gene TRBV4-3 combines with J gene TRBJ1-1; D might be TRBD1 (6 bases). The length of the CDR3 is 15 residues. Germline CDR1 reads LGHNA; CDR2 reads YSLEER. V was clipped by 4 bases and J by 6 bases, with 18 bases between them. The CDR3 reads CASSLMVGGGAEAFF. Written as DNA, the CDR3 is TGCGCCAGCAGCCTAATGGTAGGGGGTGGCGCTGAAGCTTTCTTT.

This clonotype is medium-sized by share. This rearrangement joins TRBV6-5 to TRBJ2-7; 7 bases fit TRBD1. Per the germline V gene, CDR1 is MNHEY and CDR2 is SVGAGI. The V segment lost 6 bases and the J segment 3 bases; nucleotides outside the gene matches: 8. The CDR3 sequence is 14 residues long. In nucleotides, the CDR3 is TGTGCCAGCAGCTCCCCGGGACAGCTCTACGAGCAGTACTTC. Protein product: CASSSPGQLYEQYF.

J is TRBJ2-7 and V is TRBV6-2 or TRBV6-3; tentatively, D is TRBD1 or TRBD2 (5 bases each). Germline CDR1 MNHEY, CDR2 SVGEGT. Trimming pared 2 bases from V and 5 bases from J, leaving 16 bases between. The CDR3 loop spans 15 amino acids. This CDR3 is CASSYTLGQGDEQYF. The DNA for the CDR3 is TGTGCCAGCAGTTACACCCTCGGCCAGGGAGACGAGCAGTACTTC.

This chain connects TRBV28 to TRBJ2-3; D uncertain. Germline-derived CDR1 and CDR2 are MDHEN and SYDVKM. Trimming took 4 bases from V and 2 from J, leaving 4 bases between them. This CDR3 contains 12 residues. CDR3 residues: CASSSYTDTQYF. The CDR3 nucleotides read TGTGCCAGCAGTTCATACACAGATACGCAGTATTTT.

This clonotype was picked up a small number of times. The CDR3 is CASSQTVTDTQYF. CDR3 coding DNA: TGTGCCAGCTCCCAGACAGTCACGGATACGCAGTATTTT. V gene TRBV18 combines with J gene TRBJ2-3, with a tentative D call TRBD1 (5 bases). CDR3 length equals 13 residues. Germline CDR1 is KGHSH and CDR2 is LQKENI. Trimming left V 6 bases short and J 6 bases short, with 13 bases between.

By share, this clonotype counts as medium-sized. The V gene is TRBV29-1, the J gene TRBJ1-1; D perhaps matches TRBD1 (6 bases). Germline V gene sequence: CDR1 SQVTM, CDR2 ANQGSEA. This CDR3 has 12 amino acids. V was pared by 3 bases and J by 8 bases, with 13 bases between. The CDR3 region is CSVEGATGEAFF. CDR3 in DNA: TGCAGCGTTGAGGGGGCGACAGGAGAAGCTTTCTTT.

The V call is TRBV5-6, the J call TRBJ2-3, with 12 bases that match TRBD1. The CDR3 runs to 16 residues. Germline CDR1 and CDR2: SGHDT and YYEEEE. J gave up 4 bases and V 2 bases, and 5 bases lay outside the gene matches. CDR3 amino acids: CASSFPGTGGPDTQYF. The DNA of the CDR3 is TGTGCCAGCAGCTTTCCCGGGACAGGGGGCCCAGATACGCAGTATTTT. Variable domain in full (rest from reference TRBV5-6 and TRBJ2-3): DAGVTQSPTHLIKTRGQQVTLRCSPKSGHDTVSWYQQALGQGPQFIFQYYEEEERQRGNFPDRFSGHQFPNYSSELNVNALLLGDSALYLCASSFPGTGGPDTQYFGPGTRLTVL.

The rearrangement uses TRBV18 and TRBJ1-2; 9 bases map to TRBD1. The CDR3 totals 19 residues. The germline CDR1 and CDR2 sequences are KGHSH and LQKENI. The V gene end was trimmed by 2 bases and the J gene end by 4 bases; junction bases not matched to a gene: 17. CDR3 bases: TGTGCCAGCTCACCATTATCCGGGACAGGGAATCAGCAGGGCTATGGCTACACCTTC. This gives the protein CASSPLSGTGNQQGYGYTF.

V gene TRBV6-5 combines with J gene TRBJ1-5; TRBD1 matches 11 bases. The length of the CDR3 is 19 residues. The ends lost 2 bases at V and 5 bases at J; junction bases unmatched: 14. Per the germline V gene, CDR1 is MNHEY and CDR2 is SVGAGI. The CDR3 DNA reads TGTGCCAGCAGTTACGCTCCGGGACAGGGGGGGTTTGACTATCAGCCCCAGCATTTT. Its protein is CASSYAPGQGGFDYQPQHF.